The 8 T cell receptor beta chains below were found in one sample sequenced in a study of cytomegalovirus exposure and HLA in healthy donors. In the PCR, 60 Vbeta and 13 Jbeta primers were used. TCRdb's copy holds only in-frame clones and misses some; the assay was immunoSEQ multiplex PCR. The sample has 120,000 to 150,000 clones, approximately 9% seen once. The sequenced sample was PBMCs. These receptor sequences come from a male donor in good health and CMV-seronegative.

This clone was seen a handful of times. This sequence joins TRBV5-6 and TRBJ2-7; TRBD2 matches at 12 bases. CDR1 and CDR2 (germline): SGHDT, YYEEEE. With 7 bases clipped from V and 2 bases from J, the junction kept 13 bases outside the gene matches. CDR3 size: 17 residues. This chain's CDR3 is CASSGFGTSGRAYEQYF. CDR3 DNA: TGTGCCAGCTCTGGCTTTGGGACTAGCGGGCGTGCCTACGAGCAGTACTTC.

In regard to this clone: The same CDR3 arises from other DNA sequences in this sample as well. V gene TRBV5-1 combines with J gene TRBJ1-1; 7 nucleotides agree with TRBD1. J lost 1 base, V lost 5 bases, and 2 bases had no gene match. Germline lookup yields CDR1 SGHRS and CDR2 YFSETQ. The CDR3 has 13 amino acids. CDR3: CASSRTGNTEAFF. The CDR3 nucleotides are TGCGCCAGCAGTAGGACAGGGAACACTGAAGCTTTCTTT.

The chain links TRBV9 to TRBJ2-7, with 8 bases lining up with TRBD1. Losses at the gene ends were 0 bases for V and 2 bases for J; bases not matched to a gene: 4. Germline V gene sequence: CDR1 SGDLS, CDR2 YYNGEE. The CDR3 runs to 15 residues. CDR3: CASSVGTGLTYEQYF. As DNA, the CDR3 is TGTGCCAGCAGCGTAGGGACAGGGTTAACCTACGAGCAGTACTTC.

The sample holds a few counts of this clone. The genes are TRBV28 and TRBJ1-2; unclear D gene. CDR3 size: 15 residues. CDR1 and CDR2 (germline): MDHEN, SYDVKM. Trimming took off 2 bases at V and 6 bases at J, with 16 bases between the two ends. In DNA form, the CDR3 reads TGTGCCAGCAGTTTACCCCTTCTAACCGGGAATGGCTACACCTTC. As protein: CASSLPLLTGNGYTF.

This chain links TRBV19 with TRBJ2-5; the D gene is possibly TRBD1 (5 bases). Per the germline V gene, CDR1 is LNHDA and CDR2 is SQIVND (reference sequence). V shed 10 bases and J shed 7 bases, with 16 bases lying between them. This CDR3 contains 12 residues. DNA of the CDR3: TGTGCCACCCTACCCAGGGTGGGGACCCAGTACTTC. Its protein is CATLPRVGTQYF.

There are a few counts of this clone. The CDR3, as DNA: TGTGCCAGCCTAACCGGGACACTCGGAAACACCATATATTTT. It encodes CASLTGTLGNTIYF. This chain links TRBV28 with TRBJ1-3, with D perhaps TRBD1 (6 bases). Germline lookup yields CDR1 MDHEN and CDR2 SYDVKM. V was clipped by 8 bases and J by 4 bases, with 15 bases between them. This CDR3 spans 14 amino acids.

This clone has just a few counts. The rearrangement joins TRBV18 to TRBJ1-2; 9 nucleotides match TRBD1. Germline lookup yields CDR1 KGHSH and CDR2 LQKENI. J gave up 2 bases and V 5 bases, and 6 bases lay outside the gene matches. The CDR3 is 15 amino acids. CDR3 in DNA: TGTGCCAGCTCATCAGGACAGGGGTCCAACTATGGCTACACCTTC. This sequence encodes CASSSGQGSNYGYTF.

The rearrangement links TRBV6-5 to TRBJ2-1; the match to TRBD2 covers 8 bases. Per the germline V gene, CDR1 is MNHEY and CDR2 is SVGAGI. The CDR3 runs to 16 residues. Germline trimming cut 2 bases from V and 3 bases from J; bases unmatched to any gene: 6. CDR3 sequence: CASSYGAGGFYNEQFF. The CDR3 region has the DNA TGTGCCAGCAGTTACGGGGCGGGAGGCTTCTACAATGAGCAGTTCTTC.